A selection of T cell receptor beta chains follows, all from one sample in a study of regulatory T cells in long-lasting Graves disease. MiXCR, applied by TCRdb to the multiplex PCR reads, yields one record per CDR3 protein. The sample yields roughly 450,000 distinct CDR3 sequences, around 24% seen once. The sequences come from peripheral blood mononuclear cells (PBMCs), collected when the disease was refractory, from a patient treated with antithyroid drugs. The receptors come from a female donor with Graves disease. The CDR3 runs from the conserved cysteine through the conserved F or W. D genes are given only for firm matches. Not every row has a clone size; where given, it reads once, few, many or a size class.

>many|TRBV2|14|TRBJ1-5|NA
CASSNRDSNQPQHF
TGTGCCAGCAGTAACCGGGACAGCAATCAGCCCCAGCATTTT
>NA|TRBV18|15|TRBJ2-5|TRBD1
CASSRDRGRQETQYF
TGTGCCAGCTCGAGGGACAGGGGGAGGCAAGAGACCCAGTACTTC
>NA|TRBV6-5|17|TRBJ2-3|TRBD2
CASSSGTSGQGKDTQYF
TGTGCCAGCAGTTCAGGGACTAGCGGCCAGGGGAAAGATACGCAGTATTTT
>NA|TRBV5-1|15|TRBJ2-2|NA
CASSLSSLVAGELFF
TGCGCCAGCAGCTTATCCAGCTTAGTCGCCGGGGAGCTGTTTTTT
>NA|TRBV6-5|19|TRBJ2-2|TRBD2
CASSSTRLLAGEGTGELFF
TGTGCCAGCAGTTCCACACGACTACTAGCGGGAGAGGGCACCGGGGAGCTGTTTTTT
>many|TRBV7-9|16|TRBJ2-5|TRBD2
CASSQLAGGPQETQYF
TGTGCCAGCAGCCAACTAGCGGGAGGGCCTCAAGAGACCCAGTACTTC
>NA|TRBV5-1|15|TRBJ2-7|NA
CASSLEGSSSYEQYF
TGCGCCAGCAGCTTGGAGGGGTCGAGCTCCTACGAGCAGTACTTC
>NA|TRBV20-1|13|TRBJ1-1|NA
CSEQGFSNTEAFF
TGCAGTGAACAGGGTTTTTCGAACACTGAAGCTTTCTTT
>NA|TRBV6-1|17|TRBJ2-7|TRBD2
CASDRGLAGVHSYEQYF
TGTGCCAGCGACCGGGGACTAGCGGGAGTTCACTCCTACGAGCAGTACTTC
>NA|TRBV29-1|14|TRBJ2-3|NA
CSVVRRDSPDTQYF
TGCAGCGTCGTGAGGAGGGACAGCCCAGATACGCAGTATTTT
>NA|TRBV19|13|TRBJ2-7|TRBD1
CASSGGTGREQYF
TGTGCCAGTAGTGGCGGGACAGGGCGCGAGCAGTACTTC
>few|TRBV3-1|15|TRBJ1-2|NA
CASSQDWSGVNGYTF
TGTGCCAGCAGCCAAGATTGGAGTGGGGTTAATGGCTACACCTTC
>NA|TRBV19|18|TRBJ2-2|TRBD2
CASRLAPLAGGPVGELFF
TGTGCCAGTAGACTCGCCCCGCTAGCGGGAGGGCCCGTCGGGGAGCTGTTTTTT
>few|TRBV12-3/TRBV12-4|16|TRBJ1-5|NA
CASSPRGRERNQPQHF
TGTGCCAGCAGTCCCAGGGGTAGGGAGAGAAATCAGCCCCAGCATTTT
>NA|TRBV7-2|16|TRBJ1-6|TRBD1
CASSLALGQGRAPLHF
TGTGCCAGCAGCTTAGCGCTGGGACAGGGACGGGCACCCCTCCACTTT
>NA|TRBV19|15|TRBJ1-1|TRBD1
CASRTTPGGGTEAFF
TGTGCCAGTCGAACTACTCCAGGGGGTGGTACTGAAGCTTTCTTT
>many|TRBV3-1|14|TRBJ1-6|NA
CASSQGLEDSPLHF
TGTGCCAGCAGCCAAGGACTGGAGGATTCACCCCTCCACTTT
>NA|TRBV20-1|13|TRBJ1-5|NA
CSARSLGEQPQHF
TGCAGTGCTCGCAGCCTCGGGGAGCAGCCCCAGCATTTT
>few|TRBV7-2|14|TRBJ2-5|NA
CASSVGGFQETQYF
TGTGCCAGCAGCGTAGGTGGATTCCAAGAGACCCAGTACTTC
>once|TRBV20-1|14|TRBJ2-5|NA
CSARIEGHQETQYF
TGCAGTGCTAGAATAGAGGGGCACCAAGAGACCCAGTACTTC
>many|TRBV20-1|16|TRBJ2-7|TRBD1
CSARDTRTGDFYEQYF
TGCAGTGCTAGAGACACCAGGACAGGGGATTTTTACGAGCAGTACTTC
>few|TRBV19|15|TRBJ1-2|NA
CASSADRSGSYGYTF
TGTGCCAGTAGTGCCGACAGAAGTGGGTCCTATGGCTACACCTTC
>NA|TRBV19|16|TRBJ1-5|NA
CASSMDSWSSNQPQHF
TGTGCCAGTAGTATGGACTCGTGGTCTAGCAATCAGCCCCAGCATTTT
>NA|TRBV19|16|TRBJ1-6|NA
CASSGGQFSYNSPLHF
TGTGCCAGTAGTGGAGGACAGTTCTCCTATAATTCACCCCTCCACTTT
>few|TRBV12-3/TRBV12-4|14|TRBJ1-1|NA
CASRGGTYNTEAFF
TGTGCCAGCAGGGGCGGGACGTATAACACTGAAGCTTTCTTT
>many|TRBV2|15|TRBJ2-5|NA
CASSEIGQGLKTQYF
TGTGCCAGCAGTGAAATCGGGCAGGGTCTGAAGACCCAGTACTTC
>many|TRBV5-1|14|TRBJ2-2|TRBD2
CASSLAGGTGELFF
TGTGCCAGCAGTTTAGCGGGAGGGACCGGGGAGCTGTTTTTT
>NA|TRBV27|15|TRBJ2-5|TRBD1
CASSLWPGGMETQYF
TGTGCCAGCAGTTTATGGCCAGGGGGCATGGAGACCCAGTACTTC
>NA|TRBV5-1|15|TRBJ1-5|TRBD1
CASSLGSGGVEPQHF
TGCGCCAGCAGCTTAGGGTCAGGGGGCGTGGAGCCCCAGCATTTT
>few|TRBV18|15|TRBJ1-4|TRBD1
CASSPDRGPNEKLFF
TGTGCCAGCTCACCGGACAGGGGTCCTAATGAAAAACTGTTTTTT
>NA|TRBV28|15|TRBJ1-6|TRBD1
CASSLSTGGRSPLHF
TGTGCCAGCAGTTTATCGACAGGGGGGAGGTCACCCCTCCACTTT
>few|TRBV5-5|17|TRBJ2-7|TRBD1
CASTANWRQGGTNEQYF
TGTGCCAGCACCGCCAATTGGAGACAGGGGGGAACCAACGAGCAGTACTTC
>few|TRBV2|22|TRBJ2-2|TRBD2
CASSEILGASGRPRFGTGELFF
TGTGCCAGCAGTGAAATCTTAGGGGCTAGCGGGAGGCCCCGCTTTGGCACCGGGGAGCTGTTTTTT
>NA|TRBV19|15|TRBJ2-7|NA
CASSITGSLGHEQYF
TGTGCCAGTAGTATCACAGGTTCCCTAGGCCACGAGCAGTACTTC
>many|TRBV28|17|TRBJ1-5|NA
CASSSLSGTYSNQPQHF
TGTGCCAGCAGTTCGCTTTCGGGGACATATAGCAATCAGCCCCAGCATTTT
>many|TRBV30|16|TRBJ2-5|NA
CAWTQSYWTSQETQYF
TGTGCCTGGACCCAGAGTTACTGGACCTCTCAAGAGACCCAGTACTTC
>few|TRBV7-2|17|TRBJ2-4|TRBD2
CASSGLAETLGKNIQYF
TGTGCCAGCAGTGGACTAGCGGAGACCTTAGGCAAAAACATTCAGTACTTC
>many|TRBV6-1|15|TRBJ2-7|NA
CASSTIETAGDEQYF
TGTGCCAGCAGTACCATAGAGACAGCAGGGGACGAGCAGTACTTC
>NA|TRBV11-1|14|TRBJ1-1|NA
CASSLEGPDTEAFF
TGTGCCAGCAGCTTAGAAGGACCCGACACTGAAGCTTTCTTT
>NA|TRBV6-1|13|TRBJ2-7|TRBD2
CASSTAGVYEQYF
TGTGCCAGCTCGACCGCGGGAGTCTACGAGCAGTACTTC
>NA|TRBV5-1|14|TRBJ1-1|NA
CASAAGTRNTEAFF
TGCGCTAGCGCGGCCGGGACGCGGAACACTGAAGCTTTCTTT
>many|TRBV28|12|TRBJ2-7|NA
CASRGGINEQYF
TGTGCCAGCAGGGGGGGTATCAACGAGCAGTACTTC
>NA|TRBV6-2/TRBV6-3|16|TRBJ2-7|TRBD2
CASSYEFTGGGYEQYF
TGTGCCAGCAGTTACGAATTCACGGGAGGGGGCTACGAGCAGTACTTC
>NA|TRBV6-1|17|TRBJ1-1|TRBD1
CASTLPGQGPDMTEAFF
TGTGCCAGCACTCTACCGGGACAGGGGCCCGACATGACTGAAGCTTTCTTT
>NA|TRBV11-1|15|TRBJ2-7|NA
CASSLAGGTSYEQYF
TGTGCCAGCAGCTTAGCCGGCGGGACGTCCTACGAGCAGTACTTC
>many|TRBV18|14|TRBJ1-5|NA
CASSLNEGRQPQHF
TGTGCCAGCTCACTTAACGAGGGACGACAGCCCCAGCATTTT
>few|TRBV28|16|TRBJ1-2|NA
CAGRGGETGTNYGYTF
TGTGCCGGCCGGGGAGGAGAGACAGGAACTAACTATGGCTACACCTTC
>few|TRBV9|15|TRBJ2-7|TRBD2
CASSGGTSGRVEQYF
TGTGCCAGCAGCGGCGGGACTAGCGGGAGGGTCGAGCAGTACTTC
>NA|TRBV12-3/TRBV12-4|18|TRBJ2-3|TRBD2
CASSLAPGRVRSTDTQYF
TGTGCCAGCAGTTTAGCTCCCGGGAGGGTTAGGTCCACAGATACGCAGTATTTT
>NA|TRBV7-8|14|TRBJ2-5|NA
CASSLFTAEETQYF
TGTGCCAGCAGCTTATTTACAGCGGAAGAGACCCAGTACTTC
>many|TRBV29-1|13|TRBJ1-2|TRBD1
CSVADRVKGGYTF
TGCAGCGTCGCTGACAGGGTAAAGGGTGGCTACACCTTC
>NA|TRBV6-2/TRBV6-3|15|TRBJ2-5|TRBD2
CASSVSGPTQETQYF
TGTGCCAGCAGCGTTAGCGGGCCCACTCAAGAGACCCAGTACTTC
>few|TRBV14|14|TRBJ2-5|TRBD1
CASSQAGQEETQYF
TGTGCCAGCAGCCAAGCCGGACAGGAAGAGACCCAGTACTTC
>few|TRBV20-1|16|TRBJ2-5|NA
CSARDGGPGTLETQYF
TGCAGTGCTAGAGATGGAGGGCCGGGAACTTTAGAGACCCAGTACTTC
>NA|TRBV29-1|11|TRBJ1-1|NA
CSVDPHTEAFF
TGCAGCGTTGACCCGCACACTGAAGCTTTCTTT
>many|TRBV10-3|17|TRBJ2-5|TRBD1
CAISEPSPRDSQETQYF
TGTGCCATCAGTGAGCCCAGCCCCCGGGACAGCCAAGAGACCCAGTACTTC